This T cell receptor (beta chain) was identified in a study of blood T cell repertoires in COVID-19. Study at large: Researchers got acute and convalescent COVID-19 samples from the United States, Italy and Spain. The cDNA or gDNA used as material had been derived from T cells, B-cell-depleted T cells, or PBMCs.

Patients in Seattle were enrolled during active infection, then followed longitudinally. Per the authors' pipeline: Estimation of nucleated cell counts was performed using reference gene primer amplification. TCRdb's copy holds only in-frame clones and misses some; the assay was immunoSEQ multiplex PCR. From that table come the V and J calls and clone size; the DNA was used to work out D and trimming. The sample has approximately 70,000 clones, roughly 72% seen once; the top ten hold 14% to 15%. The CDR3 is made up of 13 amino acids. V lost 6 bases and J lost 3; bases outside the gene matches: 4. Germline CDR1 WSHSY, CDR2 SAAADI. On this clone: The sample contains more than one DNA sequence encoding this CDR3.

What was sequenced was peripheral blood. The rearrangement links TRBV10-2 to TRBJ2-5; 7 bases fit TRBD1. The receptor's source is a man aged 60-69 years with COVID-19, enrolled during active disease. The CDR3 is CASRRGREETQYF. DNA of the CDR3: TGCGCCAGCAGGAGGGGGCGGGAAGAGACCCAGTACTTC.